Below are 28 T cell receptor beta chains sequenced from a single sample in a study. TCRdb recomputed calls from the 5' RACE reads with MiXCR, one row per CDR3 protein. The sample records fewer than 80,000 distinct CDR3 sequences, 22% being singletons. The sequencing input was memory CD4+ T cells sorted from a lymph node. Stated subset: memory CD4+ T cells, CD4+CD45RO+CD25-. All receptors come from a female donor with breast cancer.

The chain recombines TRBV5-1 with TRBJ1-5; D unclear. In germline, CDR1 is SGHRS, CDR2 YFSETQ. The CDR3 extends over 16 amino acids. The V gene lost 7 bases and the J gene lost 4 bases, with 21 bases spanning the gap. CDR3: CASWEGWFRLNQPQHF. CDR3 bases: TGCGCCAGCTGGGAGGGTTGGTTTCGGCTAAATCAGCCCCAGCATTTT. The complete variable domain, with remaining parts taken from reference TRBV5-1 and TRBJ1-5, reads KAGVTQTPRYLIKTRGQQVTLSCSPISGHRSVSWYQQTPGQGLQFLFEYFSETQRNKGNFPGRFSGRQFSNSRSEMNVSTLELGDSALYLCASWEGWFRLNQPQHFGDGTRLSIL.

This clonotype appeared once. The J gene is TRBJ2-7, the V gene TRBV6-5; possibly TRBD1 for D (6 bases). With 4 bases removed from V and 6 bases from J, the gap between germline ends came to 13 bases. This CDR3 contains 13 residues. Germline V gives CDR1 MNHEY, CDR2 SVGAGI. Here the CDR3 DNA reads TGTGCCAGCAGTTTGGCAGGGGTTGGCGAGCAGTACTTC. It translates to CASSLAGVGEQYF.

V usage is TRBV20-1 and J usage is TRBJ2-5; the match to TRBD2 covers 7 bases. The CDR3 contains 11 residues. CDR1 and CDR2 (germline): DFQATT, SNEGSKA (reference sequence). This chain's CDR3 is CSPSGRETQYF. CDR3 nucleotide sequence: TGCAGCCCTAGCGGAAGGGAGACCCAGTACTTC.

This clonotype showed up just a few times. Being one base from a much bigger clone, this may be a read error. The gene calls are TRBV7-3 and TRBJ2-3; TRBD2 might be the D (6 bases). The V end was cut by 3 bases, the J end by 10 bases, with 17 bases between. The germline V gene has CDR1 SGHTA and CDR2 FQGTGA. This CDR3 region has 14 residues. CDR3: CASSLGSGTDAQYF. The CDR3 DNA follows: TGTGCCAGCAGCTTGGGTAGCGGAACGGATGCGCAGTATTTT.

This chain links TRBV5-1 with TRBJ2-7, with 11 bases identical to TRBD2. The V gene end was trimmed by 4 bases and the J gene end by 4 bases; junction bases not matched to a gene: 7. Germline-derived CDR1 and CDR2 are SGHRS and YFSETQ. The CDR3 extends over 15 amino acids. CDR3 amino acids: CASSVTSGRSYEQYF. CDR3 sequence (DNA): TGCGCCAGCAGCGTAACTAGCGGGAGAAGTTACGAGCAGTACTTC.

This clonotype was observed a handful of times. The chain couples TRBV5-1 to TRBJ2-3, with D unresolved. The CDR3 loop spans 15 amino acids. CDR1 and CDR2 from the germline V gene are SGHRS and YFSETQ. Trimming took 1 base from V and 7 from J, leaving 16 bases between them. CDR3 residues: CASSLLLGGTNTQYF. The CDR3 DNA sequence: TGCGCCAGCAGCTTGTTGCTAGGTGGCACGAATACGCAGTATTTT.

The chain combines TRBV12-3 or TRBV12-4 with TRBJ2-5; no firm D call. This CDR3 contains 14 residues. V was cut by 3 bases and J by 3 bases, with 11 bases left in between. Here the CDR3 reads CASSLQGLKETQYF. For the CDR3, the DNA is TGTGCCAGCAGTTTGCAAGGGCTTAAAGAGACCCAGTACTTC.

This clonotype is labeled as medium-sized (0.01 to 0.1%). This chain connects TRBV6-5 to TRBJ2-1; weak D call: TRBD2 (5 bases). Per the germline V gene, CDR1 is MNHEY and CDR2 is SVGAGI. The CDR3 is made up of 14 amino acids. Between the trimmed V and J ends, which lost 0 bases and 4 bases, there was a span of 7 bases. The CDR3 coding sequence is TGTGCCAGCAGTTACTCGCGGGTATACAATGAGCAGTTCTTC. It encodes CASSYSRVYNEQFF.

This clonotype was recorded only once. This likely comes from a read error, as the CDR3 has no conserved phenylalanine or tryptophan at its end. Written as DNA, the CDR3 is TGTGCCAGCAGCGTAGTGGCGGGAGCTTCAGATACGCAGTATGTT. Protein product: CASSVVAGASDTQYV. The chain recombines TRBV9 with TRBJ2-3, with 7 bases that match TRBD2. Trimming removed 0 bases from V and 4 bases from J; junction bases left unmatched: 5. The CDR3 has 15 amino acids. Germline V lookup: CDR1 SGDLS, CDR2 YYNGEE.

For this clonotype: A junction end diverges from the germline sequence, so it may reflect a read error. V and J are TRBV9 and TRBJ1-1; 7 bases are a match to TRBD1. The CDR3 is made up of 15 amino acids. Germline V gene lookup returns CDR1 SGDLS and CDR2 YYNGEE. The CDR3 loop is CTSSTPTGRPTEAFF. The DNA of the CDR3 is TGTACCAGCAGCACCCCGACAGGGAGACCCACTGAAGCTTTCTTT.

J is TRBJ2-1 and V is TRBV10-3; 10 bases are a match to TRBD2. Unmatched junction bases numbered 7, after V lost 5 bases and J lost 0 bases. The CDR3 has 17 amino acids. Per the germline V gene, CDR1 is ENHRY and CDR2 is SYGVKD. The CDR3 sequence is CAISRSPSGSSYNEQFF. CDR3 in DNA: TGTGCCATCAGTAGGTCGCCTAGCGGGAGCTCCTACAATGAGCAGTTCTTC.

This clonotype was counted a few times. V and J are TRBV7-6 and TRBJ2-7, with 9 nucleotides matching TRBD1. Trimming cost V 1 base and J 7 bases; bases outside gene matches: 5. This CDR3 is 14 amino acids long. Germline values: CDR1 SGHVS, CDR2 FNYEAQ. The DNA for the CDR3 is TGTGCCAGCAGCTTAGAACAGGGGGCGCGGGAGCAGTACTTC. Protein: CASSLEQGAREQYF.

This clonotype was seen at least ten times. The chain combines TRBV5-1 with TRBJ2-3, with D unclear. The CDR3 runs 14 residues. V dropped 0 bases and J dropped 5 bases, with 10 bases sitting between them. Germline V gene lookup returns CDR1 SGHRS and CDR2 YFSETQ. CDR3 nucleotide sequence: TGCGCCAGCAGCTTGGAGAGGCCGAGAGATACGCAGTATTTT. Protein product: CASSLERPRDTQYF. The full variable domain, rest sourced from reference TRBV5-1 and TRBJ2-3, is KAGVTQTPRYLIKTRGQQVTLSCSPISGHRSVSWYQQTPGQGLQFLFEYFSETQRNKGNFPGRFSGRQFSNSRSEMNVSTLELGDSALYLCASSLERPRDTQYFGPGTRLTVL.

This clonotype came up many times. This chain uses TRBV5-1 with TRBJ2-5; possible D gene TRBD2, 5 bases. Trimming stripped 4 bases from V and 5 bases from J, with 15 bases between. The CDR3 sequence is 14 residues long. Germline-derived CDR1 and CDR2 are SGHRS and YFSETQ. The CDR3 nucleotides are TGCGCCAGCAGCGCGGGTGACCGTTCGGAGACCCAGTACTTC. Translated: CASSAGDRSETQYF.

This clonotype was observed a single time. Since a much larger clone is just one base distant, this may be a read error. The rearrangement joins TRBV5-1 to TRBJ1-1; a weak D match, TRBD1 (6 bases). V was trimmed by 0 bases and J by 0 bases, leaving 15 bases between them. The germline V gene has CDR1 SGHRS and CDR2 YFSETQ. The CDR3 is 17 residues long. CDR3 region: CASSLDAGQRMNTEAFF. The CDR3 bases are TGCGCCAGCAGCTTGGACGCCGGACAGAGAATGAACACTGAAGCTTTCTTT.

This clonotype was found many times. This chain joins TRBV5-1 and TRBJ2-1; the match to TRBD2 covers 11 bases. Germline lookup yields CDR1 SGHRS and CDR2 YFSETQ. The CDR3 is made up of 16 amino acids. The ends lost 1 base at V and 7 bases at J; junction bases unmatched: 7. The CDR3, as DNA: TGCGCCAGCAGCTTGACGATAGCGGGAGGGCAGAATGAGCAGTTCTTC. Its protein product is CASSLTIAGGQNEQFF.

This clonotype came up many times. The gene calls are TRBV29-1 and TRBJ2-7; 7 bases are a match to TRBD2. With 6 bases clipped from V and 0 bases from J, the junction kept 2 bases outside the gene matches. The germline V gene encodes CDR1 SQVTM and CDR2 ANQGSEA. The CDR3 has 12 amino acids. Here the CDR3 reads CSVLAASYEQYF. DNA of the CDR3: TGCAGCGTCCTAGCGGCCTCCTACGAGCAGTACTTC.

This CDR3 is CASSFLGAGRKYFF. For the CDR3, the DNA is TGTGCCAGCAGTTTTCTCGGGGCGGGGCGGAAATATTTCTTC. The rearrangement uses TRBV28 and TRBJ2-1; possible D gene TRBD2, 6 bases. CDR3 size: 14 residues. Germline CDR1 and CDR2: MDHEN and SYDVKM. The V and J ends lost 3 bases and 16 bases respectively, with 22 bases between them. The full variable domain, with the rest looked up from reference TRBV28 and TRBJ2-1, is DVKVTQSSRYLVKRTGEKVFLECVQDMDHENMFWYRQDPGLGLRLIYFSYDVKMKEKGDIPEGYSVSREKKERFSLILESASTNQTSMYLCASSFLGAGRKYFFGPGTRLTVL.

V gene TRBV12-3 or TRBV12-4 combines with J gene TRBJ2-1, with D perhaps TRBD2 (6 bases). This CDR3 contains 15 residues. The germline V and J ends were trimmed by 6 bases and 1 base, with 13 bases remaining between them. The chain's CDR3 is CASRSAGRSYNEQFF. CDR3 bases: TGTGCCAGCAGATCCGCGGGAAGGTCCTACAATGAGCAGTTCTTC.

This clonotype was counted at least ten times. V gene TRBV7-3 combines with J gene TRBJ2-1, with 9 bases identical to TRBD2. The germline V gene has CDR1 SGHTA and CDR2 FQGTGA. With 5 bases clipped from V and 6 bases from J, the junction kept 5 bases outside the gene matches. The CDR3 consists of 14 residues. CDR3 in amino acids: CASSAQLAGNEQFF. CDR3 coding DNA: TGTGCCAGCAGCGCCCAACTAGCGGGCAATGAGCAGTTCTTC.

At least ten counts were recorded for this clonotype. The chain combines TRBV6-6 with TRBJ2-7, with TRBD1 identical over 7 bases. Germline V CDR1 and CDR2: MNHNY, SVGAGI (reference sequence). V shed 5 bases, J shed 2 bases, and the junction held 9 bases outside the gene matches. The CDR3 is 15 amino acids. The CDR3: CASSQSTGDPYEQYF. The CDR3 DNA is TGTGCCAGCAGTCAGAGTACAGGGGATCCCTACGAGCAGTACTTC.

This clonotype has only a few counts. The rearrangement joins TRBV9 to TRBJ1-5; D is perhaps TRBD1 (6 bases). Germline V CDR1 and CDR2: SGDLS, YYNGEE. The V end lost 4 bases, the J end lost 7 bases, and 12 bases lay between the germline ends. This CDR3 spans 13 amino acids. In nucleotides, the CDR3 is TGTGCCAGCAGCACAGTAGGGGGGCAGCCCCAGCATTTT. Protein: CASSTVGGQPQHF.

This clonotype was seen only a few times. V gene TRBV4-2 combines with J gene TRBJ2-2; perhaps TRBD2 as D (6 bases). V lost 0 bases to trimming and J lost 6 bases, with 23 bases between them. Germline V gene data show CDR1 as LGHNA and CDR2 as YNFKEQ. The CDR3 is 19 amino acids. The CDR3 DNA follows: TGTGCCAGCAGCCAAGATTCAGTTGGAGGGGTTCTTACCGCCGGGGAGCTGTTTTTT. Amino acids: CASSQDSVGGVLTAGELFF.

Comments on this clonotype: A much larger clone lies one base from this, so it may be a read error. The V call is TRBV7-3, the J call TRBJ1-1; D unresolved. The germline V gene encodes CDR1 SGHTA and CDR2 FQGTGA. This CDR3 spans 13 amino acids. CDR3 residues: CASSFQENTGAFF. The CDR3 DNA is TGTGCCAGCAGCTTTCAGGAGAACACTGGAGCTTTCTTT.

The chain uses TRBV6-5 and TRBJ1-4; TRBD1 might be the D (5 bases). This CDR3 has 18 amino acids. V lost 2 bases and J 0 bases, leaving 16 bases between the germline ends. The germline CDR1 and CDR2 sequences are MNHEY and SVGAGI. The CDR3 DNA reads TGTGCCAGCAGTTACAGGGGACCGTTCAGGGCAACTAATGAAAAACTGTTTTTT. Translating it yields CASSYRGPFRATNEKLFF.

The chain employs TRBV4-2 and TRBJ2-3; possibly TRBD2 for D (6 bases). With 0 bases removed from V and 6 bases from J, the gap between germline ends came to 7 bases. The CDR3 spans 13 residues. The germline CDR1 and CDR2 sequences are LGHNA and YNFKEQ. CDR3: CASSQDRGDTQYF. In DNA form, the CDR3 reads TGTGCCAGCAGCCAAGATCGGGGGGATACGCAGTATTTT.

This clonotype was detected a few times. The V and J genes are TRBV9 and TRBJ2-7, with 11 bases lining up with TRBD2. V lost 4 bases, J lost 4 bases, and 13 bases stayed unmatched. CDR1 and CDR2 from the germline V gene are SGDLS and YYNGEE. This CDR3 is built from 17 residues. CDR3 in DNA: TGTGCCAGCAGCCCTTCCATCGGGACTAGCGGAGTATACGAGCAGTACTTC. This translates into CASSPSIGTSGVYEQYF.

This chain uses TRBV24-1 with TRBJ2-1; 8 bases align to TRBD2. The V segment lost 3 bases and the J segment 3 bases; nucleotides outside the gene matches: 9. CDR3 length: 17 residues. The germline V gene has CDR1 KGHDR and CDR2 SFDVKD. As DNA, the CDR3 is TGTGCCACCAGTGATCACAGAGCGGGAGCCCACTACAATGAGCAGTTCTTC. This encodes CATSDHRAGAHYNEQFF.